A single sample is the source of the 26 T cell receptor beta chains below, sequenced in a study of T cell repertoires in cytomegalovirus infection. Their cognate antigens are unknown. One entry per CDR3 protein, called by TCRdb with MiXCR from the reads. The sample includes approximately 81,000 distinct CDR3 sequences, roughly 25% of them seen just once. Sample: CD8+ T cells from cultured PBMCs, taken from culture after CMV antigen stimulation. The receptors derive from a human donor in good health (CMV status not recorded). Some clones in this sample may be carry-over from other donors' samples.

The chain recombines TRBV7-6 with TRBJ1-1; D is unresolved. This CDR3 region has 14 residues. Trimming shortened V by 1 base and J by 4 bases, and 10 bases separated the two germline ends. Germline V gives CDR1 SGHVS, CDR2 FNYEAQ. CDR3 protein: CASSLGVLGTEAFF. CDR3 nucleotides: TGTGCCAGCAGCTTAGGGGTTTTGGGCACTGAAGCTTTCTTT. Full variable domain (missing parts from reference TRBV7-6 and TRBJ1-1): GAGVSQSPRYKVTKRGQDVALRCDPISGHVSLYWYRQALGQGPEFLTYFNYEAQQDKSGLPNDRFSAERPEGSISTLTIQRTEQRDSAMYRCASSLGVLGTEAFFGQGTRLTVV.

The chain couples TRBV7-7 to TRBJ2-6; D uncertain. Looked up from germline, CDR1 is SSHAT and CDR2 is FNYEAQ (reference sequence). The CDR3 covers 15 residues. Trimming removed 5 bases at V and 0 bases at J, with 8 bases between. This chain's CDR3 is CASSPGNSGANVLTF. As DNA, the CDR3 is TGTGCCAGCAGCCCCGGAAACTCTGGGGCCAACGTCCTGACTTTC.

In this sample, this clonotype turned up many times. A junction boundary mismatches the germline segment, possibly from a read error. This chain uses TRBV7-2 with TRBJ2-7, with a weak D call TRBD2 (6 bases). This CDR3 has 13 residues. Germline V gene data show CDR1 as SGHTA and CDR2 as FQGNSA. CDR3 nucleotide sequence: TGTGCCAGCAGTTTAGCGGATTACTACGAGCAGTACTTC. Translation: CASSLADYYEQYF.

This clonotype occurred many times. This chain links TRBV7-2 with TRBJ2-1, with 11 bases that match TRBD2. With V trimmed by 1 base and J by 3 bases, 5 bases remained unmatched. Looked up from germline, CDR1 is SGHTA and CDR2 is FQGNSA. The CDR3 contains 17 residues. The CDR3 region has the DNA TGTGCCAGCAGCTTAGACCTTACTAGCGGGGGCTACAATGAGCAGTTCTTC. Translation gives CASSLDLTSGGYNEQFF.

The J gene is TRBJ2-2, the V gene TRBV24-1; 8 bases are a match to TRBD2. The CDR3 contains 17 residues. Germline CDR1 and CDR2: KGHDR and SFDVKD. The V gene end was trimmed by 2 bases and the J gene end by 0 bases; junction bases not matched to a gene: 4. The CDR3 reads CATSDSRRGANTGELFF. The CDR3 coding sequence is TGTGCCACCAGTGATTCACGGCGGGGGGCGAACACCGGGGAGCTGTTTTTT.

The table lists this clonotype with a few counts. The chain employs TRBV4-1 and TRBJ1-2; D is possibly TRBD1 (6 bases). This CDR3 is built from 15 residues. In germline, CDR1 is MGHRA, CDR2 YSYEKL. With 0 bases removed from V and 0 bases from J, the gap between germline ends came to 8 bases. CDR3 sequence reads: CASSQDRGANYGYTF. The CDR3 DNA sequence: TGCGCCAGCAGCCAAGACAGGGGAGCTAACTATGGCTACACCTTC.

This rearrangement joins TRBV12-5 to TRBJ1-3; no definite D call. There are 14 residues in the CDR3. Trimming removed 6 bases from V and 0 bases from J, with 9 bases in between. The V gene's germline CDR1 is LGHNT and CDR2 FRNRAP. The CDR3 DNA follows: TGTGCTAGTGGGCTGCATTTCTCTGGAAACACCATATATTTT. Translated, it gives CASGLHFSGNTIYF.

The V call is TRBV4-3, the J call TRBJ2-1; 8 positions match TRBD2. From germline, CDR1 is LGHNA and CDR2 YSLEER. This CDR3 spans 15 amino acids. V lost 4 bases to trimming and J lost 4 bases; unmatched junction nucleotides: 6. The CDR3 is CASSLTSGSYNEQFF. The DNA for the CDR3 is TGCGCCAGCAGCCTAACTAGCGGAAGTTACAATGAGCAGTTCTTC.

There are many counts of this clonotype. The V gene is TRBV27, the J gene TRBJ2-1; tentative D call: TRBD2 (5 bases). From germline, CDR1 is MNHEY and CDR2 SMNVEV (reference sequence). The CDR3 extends over 12 amino acids. Between the trimmed V and J ends, which lost 8 bases and 7 bases, there was a span of 12 bases. The CDR3 DNA reads TGTGCCAGCCGACGAGGGATGAATGAGCAGTTCTTC. Its protein product is CASRRGMNEQFF.

This clonotype was recorded many times. The rearrangement uses TRBV27 and TRBJ2-7; TRBD1 aligns across 10 bases. Germline CDR1 is MNHEY and CDR2 is SMNVEV (reference sequence). V gave up 5 bases and J gave up 5 bases; unmatched junction bases: 9. The CDR3 has 15 amino acids. DNA for the CDR3: TGTGCCAGCAGTGACCGGGACAGGGGTGAGGACGAGCAGTACTTC. Translated, it gives CASSDRDRGEDEQYF.

This chain uses TRBV19 with TRBJ2-7, with a possible D match to TRBD2 (6 bases). Trimming removed 0 bases from V and 6 bases from J, with 15 bases in between. This CDR3 contains 15 residues. CDR1 is LNHDA, CDR2 SQIVND, per germline (reference sequence). CDR3 sequence: CASSIDGRTRGEQYF. In DNA, the CDR3 is TGTGCCAGTAGTATAGATGGACGGACGCGGGGCGAGCAGTACTTC.

This clonotype was counted once. V gene TRBV9 combines with J gene TRBJ1-2; D possibly corresponds to TRBD1 (6 bases). Germline CDR1 is SGDLS and CDR2 is YYNGEE. V lost 0 bases and J lost 4, with 16 bases in between. This CDR3 contains 16 residues. The CDR3 here is CASSVARGGGGYGYTF. The CDR3 DNA reads TGTGCCAGCAGCGTAGCTAGGGGGGGCGGCGGCTATGGCTACACCTTC.

There are a few counts of this clonotype. This sequence joins TRBV9 and TRBJ1-1; tentatively, D is TRBD1 (5 bases). The CDR3 length is 12 residues. CDR1 and CDR2 from the germline V gene are SGDLS and YYNGEE. The ends were cut back, 4 bases at V and 4 bases at J, with 8 bases in the middle. The CDR3 protein is CASSTGTTEAFF. As DNA, the CDR3 is TGTGCCAGCAGCACCGGGACCACTGAAGCTTTCTTT.

This clonotype has more than one count but fewer than ten. The genes are TRBV5-1 and TRBJ2-7; TRBD2 might be the D (6 bases). The CDR3 is made up of 14 amino acids. The ends were cut back, 6 bases at V and 2 bases at J, with 15 bases in the middle. Germline loops: CDR1 SGHRS, CDR2 YFSETQ. The CDR3 reads CASTPPGRAYEQYF. In DNA form, the CDR3 reads TGCGCCAGCACCCCCCCCGGGAGAGCCTACGAGCAGTACTTC.

The rearrangement links TRBV11-3 to TRBJ2-1; 8 bases map to TRBD2. Trimming removed 6 bases from V and 7 bases from J; junction bases left unmatched: 8. Germline CDR1 and CDR2: SGHNT and YENEEA. The CDR3 runs to 14 residues. Here the CDR3 reads CASRLRGGANEQFF. In nucleotides, the CDR3 is TGTGCCAGCAGATTACGGGGGGGGGCGAATGAGCAGTTCTTC.

This clonotype has a handful of counts. V gene TRBV6-2 or TRBV6-3 combines with J gene TRBJ1-3; D is perhaps TRBD1 (5 bases). Germline V gives CDR1 MNHEY, CDR2 SVGEGT. The V end was cut by 9 bases, the J end by 0 bases, with 15 bases between. CDR3 length equals 15 residues. The DNA of the CDR3 is TGTGCCAGTGCCACGGAGGGACTCTCTGGAAACACCATATATTTT. Amino acids: CASATEGLSGNTIYF.

This clonotype has more than one count but fewer than ten. This chain connects TRBV27 to TRBJ2-7; D call uncertain. The CDR3 loop spans 13 amino acids. The germline CDR1 and CDR2 sequences are MNHEY and SMNVEV (reference sequence). V dropped 1 base and J dropped 3 bases, with 7 bases sitting between them. The DNA for the CDR3 is TGTGCCAGCAGTTTATTAGGTCACTACGAGCAGTACTTC. Its translation: CASSLLGHYEQYF.

At least ten counts were recorded for this clonotype. The CDR3 reads CASSPGLGAQGYEQYF. The CDR3 DNA is TGTGCCAGCAGCCCAGGATTGGGGGCACAGGGATACGAGCAGTACTTC. The chain couples TRBV7-2 to TRBJ2-7; possibly TRBD1 for D (6 bases). Trimming cost V 5 bases and J 4 bases, with 21 bases left between them. Germline loops: CDR1 SGHTA, CDR2 FQGNSA. The CDR3 totals 16 residues.

This clonotype was detected once. A clone one base away is much larger, so this may be a read error. CDR3: CVSSLARGRGSYF. CDR3 DNA: TGTGTCAGCAGTTTAGCGCGAGGGAGGGGATCGTATTTT. The gene calls are TRBV12-3 or TRBV12-4 and TRBJ2-3; 7 positions agree with TRBD2. This CDR3 has 13 residues.

This chain uses TRBV6-8 with TRBJ1-4; possibly TRBD1 for D (6 bases). This CDR3 is 18 amino acids long. Trimming pared 6 bases from V and 3 bases from J, leaving 23 bases between. Germline CDR1 MNHGY, CDR2 SAAAGT. The CDR3 spells CASSPSLLPTGPNEKLFF. The DNA for the CDR3 is TGTGCCAGCAGCCCATCCTTGCTTCCGACAGGTCCTAATGAAAAACTGTTTTTT.

This clonotype was seen a handful of times. The rearrangement joins TRBV29-1 to TRBJ2-1; 9 bases fit TRBD1. The V gene's germline CDR1 is SQVTM and CDR2 ANQGSEA. Trimming at V came to 1 base and at J to 4 bases, leaving 5 bases not matched to a gene. This CDR3 is 15 amino acids long. This CDR3 reads CSVEGTGDSYNEQFF. In nucleotides, the CDR3 is TGCAGCGTTGAAGGGACAGGGGATTCATACAATGAGCAGTTCTTC.

This clonotype showed up just a few times. The chain joins TRBV27 to TRBJ2-7; weak D call: TRBD2 (6 bases). This CDR3 is built from 18 residues. Trimming took 0 bases from V and 4 from J, leaving 22 bases between them. CDR1 and CDR2 (germline): MNHEY, SMNVEV (reference sequence). In DNA form, the CDR3 reads TGTGCCAGCAGTTTATCGTCGACAGAAACCGGGACTTTGTACGAGCAGTACTTC. Translating it yields CASSLSSTETGTLYEQYF.

This clonotype was counted only a few times. This sequence joins TRBV27 and TRBJ1-2; D uncertain. Germline V gives CDR1 MNHEY, CDR2 SMNVEV (reference sequence). The CDR3 length is 15 residues. The V and J ends lost 6 bases and 5 bases respectively, with 19 bases between them. The CDR3 is CASRSESGTAYGYTF. CDR3 bases: TGTGCCAGCAGATCCGAATCGGGAACAGCGTATGGCTACACCTTC.

This clonotype has ten or more counts. The chain joins TRBV6-2 or TRBV6-3 to TRBJ2-7; D perhaps matches TRBD1 (6 bases). This CDR3 region has 12 residues. Germline assignment: CDR1 MNHEY and CDR2 SVGEGT. With 6 bases removed from V and 3 bases from J, the gap between germline ends came to 9 bases. This chain's CDR3 is CASSPQGYEQYF. The CDR3 region has the DNA TGTGCCAGCAGCCCACAGGGCTACGAGCAGTACTTC.

This sequence joins TRBV27 and TRBJ1-6; 7 positions agree with TRBD1. V lost 6 bases to trimming and J lost 6 bases; unmatched junction nucleotides: 8. In germline, CDR1 is MNHEY, CDR2 SMNVEV (reference sequence). This CDR3 region has 15 residues. This CDR3 is CASRATGQGNSPLHF. In nucleotides, the CDR3 is TGTGCCAGCAGAGCGACAGGGCAGGGTAATTCACCCCTCCACTTT.

CDR3 in amino acids: CSVEGQDPNTEAFF. The CDR3 DNA reads as TGCAGCGTTGAAGGCCAAGACCCGAACACTGAAGCTTTCTTT. This chain links TRBV29-1 with TRBJ1-1; unclear D gene. The V gene's germline CDR1 is SQVTM and CDR2 ANQGSEA. V lost 1 base and J 1 base, leaving 10 bases between the germline ends. This CDR3 comprises 14 residues.